The next 32 T cell receptor beta chains were all read from a single sample in a study of molecular identifiers for immune sequencing clone quantification. Each CDR3 protein is one row after TCRdb ran MiXCR on the PCR reads. Of approximately 500,000 distinct CDR3 sequences listed, about a fifth are singletons. Input material: naive CD8+ T cells from blood, with Jurkat cell RNA spiked in. The sample's subset: FACS-sorted CD8+CD4-CCR7+CD45RA+ naive T cells. The origin of the receptors is a human donor in good health. Some libraries in this study had Jurkat cell RNA spiked in.

Only a few counts were recorded for this clonotype. The chain employs TRBV27 and TRBJ2-7; a weak D match, TRBD1 (5 bases). The CDR3 sequence is 11 residues long. Germline-derived CDR1 and CDR2 are MNHEY and SMNVEV (reference sequence). The V end was cut by 10 bases, the J end by 7 bases, with 14 bases between. The CDR3 reads CATKEGDEQYF. The CDR3 DNA reads as TGTGCCACCAAAGAAGGGGATGAGCAGTACTTC.

This clonotype was detected a few times. The V call is TRBV6-2 or TRBV6-3, the J call TRBJ2-3; no firm D call. The CDR3 has 15 residues. V was clipped by 1 base and J by 0 bases, with 8 bases between them. CDR1 and CDR2 (germline): MNHEY, SVGEGT. DNA of the CDR3: TGTGCCAGCAGTTACTTGGCCCCTAGCACAGATACGCAGTATTTT. Its protein is CASSYLAPSTDTQYF.

This rearrangement joins TRBV20-1 to TRBJ2-1; no definite D call. CDR3 length equals 16 residues. Germline values: CDR1 DFQATT, CDR2 SNEGSKA (reference sequence). The V end was cut by 2 bases, the J end by 0 bases, with 14 bases between. The CDR3 sequence: CSARHGRNLSYNEQFF. The CDR3, as DNA: TGCAGTGCTAGACACGGCAGGAACCTCTCCTACAATGAGCAGTTCTTC.

This clonotype was counted only a few times. This chain connects TRBV13 to TRBJ2-1; tentatively, D is TRBD1 (5 bases). The CDR3 totals 16 residues. V was cut by 5 bases and J by 3 bases, with 17 bases left in between. In germline, CDR1 is PRHDT, CDR2 FYEKMQ (reference sequence). The CDR3, as DNA: TGTGCCAGCAGCCCCCCGACTGCCCAGGGCTACAATGAGCAGTTCTTC. This codes for CASSPPTAQGYNEQFF. The variable domain in full, with the rest retrieved from reference TRBV13 and TRBJ2-1, is AAGVIQSPRHLIKEKRETATLKCYPIPRHDTVYWYQQGPGQDPQFLISFYEKMQSDKGSIPDRFSAQQFSDYHSELNMSSLELGDSALYFCASSPPTAQGYNEQFFGPGTRLTVL.

As regards this clonotype: This is likely an artifact of a read error, given a far larger clone one base away. The chain uses TRBV5-3 and TRBJ2-7; D is possibly TRBD1 or TRBD2 (5 bases each). TRBV5-3 is placed among ORFs of uncertain function. CDR3 length equals 13 residues. In DNA form, the CDR3 reads TGTGCCAGCAGCTTGGGGGTAGCCCACGAGCAGTACTTC. As protein: CASSLGVAHEQYF.

This clonotype appeared many times. V usage is TRBV12-3 or TRBV12-4 and J usage is TRBJ2-3, with D possibly TRBD2 on 6 matching bases. The CDR3 loop spans 17 amino acids. With 0 bases removed from V and 3 bases from J, the gap between germline ends came to 16 bases. The DNA of the CDR3 is TGTGCCAGCAGTTTAGCGGAACTAGCTTATACTACAGATACGCAGTATTTT. Its translation is CASSLAELAYTTDTQYF.

At least ten counts were recorded for this clonotype. The rearrangement links TRBV6-5 to TRBJ2-7; D gene uncertain. CDR3 length equals 14 residues. V shed 0 bases and J shed 2 bases, with 8 bases lying between them. CDR1 and CDR2 from the germline V gene are MNHEY and SVGAGI. This chain's CDR3 is CASSYSRSAYEQYF. CDR3 DNA: TGTGCCAGCAGTTACTCGCGGTCGGCCTACGAGCAGTACTTC.

The sample holds a few counts of this clonotype. The genes are TRBV19 and TRBJ1-1; D is undetermined. CDR1 is LNHDA and CDR2 is SQIVND in the germline V gene (reference sequence). Trimming took off 11 bases at V and 0 bases at J, with 10 bases between the two ends. The CDR3 contains 12 residues. Written as DNA, the CDR3 is TGTGCCTGCGCCCAGATGAACACTGAAGCTTTCTTT. Its protein product is CACAQMNTEAFF.

As concerns this clonotype: This could be a read error, since a much larger clone is one nucleotide away. V usage is TRBV6-2 or TRBV6-3 and J usage is TRBJ2-1; tentatively, D is TRBD1 or TRBD2 (5 bases each). Trimming took off 9 bases at V and 0 bases at J, with 18 bases between the two ends. The germline CDR1 and CDR2 sequences are MNHEY and SVGEGT. This CDR3 spans 16 amino acids. CDR3 loop: CASRASGPLSYNEQFF. In nucleotides, the CDR3 is TGTGCCAGTCGCGCCTCGGGACCCCTCTCCTACAATGAGCAGTTCTTC.

This clonotype was seen more than once but under ten times. The chain uses TRBV7-3 and TRBJ2-5; D may be TRBD2 (6 bases). Per germline, CDR1 SGHTA and CDR2 FQGTGA. This CDR3 is built from 16 residues. V was clipped by 0 bases and J by 5 bases, with 16 bases between them. Written as DNA, the CDR3 is TGTGCCAGCAGCTTAACGGGACTCTCAAAACGGGAGACCCAGTACTTC. Its protein product is CASSLTGLSKRETQYF.

This clonotype was recorded at least ten times. The chain has TRBV6-5 and TRBJ2-5; TRBD2 matches 11 bases. V was clipped by 5 bases and J by 1 base; unmatched bases: 3. Germline-derived CDR1 and CDR2 are MNHEY and SVGAGI. This CDR3 has 15 residues. In nucleotides, the CDR3 is TGTGCCAGCAGTCTAGCGGGGGGTCCCCAAGAGACCCAGTACTTC. Its translation is CASSLAGGPQETQYF.

The gene calls are TRBV15 and TRBJ2-3, with a weak D call TRBD1 (5 bases). Between the trimmed V and J ends, which lost 0 bases and 1 base, there was a span of 8 bases. Germline CDR1 reads LNHNV; CDR2 reads YYDKDF (reference sequence). The CDR3 has 15 residues. The CDR3, as DNA: TGTGCCACCAGCAGAGAGGGGCTGGGCACAGATACGCAGTATTTT. This translates into CATSREGLGTDTQYF.

This sequence joins TRBV4-3 and TRBJ2-1; D may be TRBD2 (6 bases). Germline V gives CDR1 LGHNA, CDR2 YSLEER. V lost 0 bases and J lost 8, with 20 bases in between. The CDR3 runs to 17 residues. CDR3 bases: TGCGCCAGCAGCCAAGATTCGAGCGGGCCATCCGGGGATGAGCAGTTCTTC. This encodes CASSQDSSGPSGDEQFF.

This clonotype was seen a handful of times. The chain recombines TRBV9 with TRBJ2-7; D might be TRBD1 (6 bases). Trimming removed 0 bases from V and 0 bases from J, with 10 bases in between. The V gene's germline CDR1 is SGDLS and CDR2 YYNGEE. The CDR3 runs 15 residues. The CDR3 DNA sequence: TGTGCCAGCAGCGTAGGTTGGGGGCCCTCCTACGAGCAGTACTTC. Residues: CASSVGWGPSYEQYF.

The chain links TRBV7-9 to TRBJ1-1; no definite D call. The CDR3 spans 14 residues. The V gene's germline CDR1 is SEHNR and CDR2 FQNEAQ (reference sequence). V was shortened by 5 bases and J by 5 bases, with 15 bases between the two germline ends. The DNA for the CDR3 is TGTGCCAGCAGCGAGACGACCACGGGAACTGAAGCTTTCTTT. Protein sequence: CASSETTTGTEAFF.

V usage is TRBV9 and J usage is TRBJ1-2; TRBD1 matches at 11 bases. There are 13 residues in the CDR3. From germline, CDR1 is SGDLS and CDR2 YYNGEE. The V segment lost 3 bases and the J segment 6 bases; nucleotides outside the gene matches: 1. CDR3 nucleotides: TGTGCCAGCAGCGGGACAGGGGGCCATGGCTACACCTTC. It specifies CASSGTGGHGYTF. The variable domain in full, completed from reference TRBV9 and TRBJ1-2, reads DSGVTQTPKHLITATGQRVTLRCSPRSGDLSVYWYQQSLDQGLQFLIQYYNGEERAKGNILERFSAQQFPDLHSELNLSSLELGDSALYFCASSGTGGHGYTFGSGTRLTVV.

The V and J genes are TRBV4-2 and TRBJ2-1, with 8 bases that match TRBD2. CDR3 length: 17 residues. Germline V gene lookup returns CDR1 LGHNA and CDR2 YNFKEQ. Trimming took 0 bases from V and 6 from J; bases not matched to a gene: 10. The CDR3 nucleotides read TGTGCCAGCAGCCAAGACCTCCTCGCGGGGGGTGTCAATGAGCAGTTCTTC. Translation gives CASSQDLLAGGVNEQFF.

On this clonotype: A much more abundant neighbour one base away suggests this may be a read error. The V and J genes are TRBV29-1 and TRBJ1-2; D possibly corresponds to TRBD1 (5 bases). This CDR3 has 12 residues. CDR1 and CDR2 (germline): SQVTM, ANQGSEA. The V and J ends lost 7 bases and 4 bases respectively, with 13 bases between them. This CDR3 is CSDTTASYGYTF. Written as DNA, the CDR3 is TGCAGCGATACGACAGCAAGCTATGGCTACACCTTC.

This clonotype was observed many times. The CDR3 DNA sequence: TGTGCCACCAAAACCTGGGACACAACTACCGGGGAGCTGTTTTTT. This gives the protein CATKTWDTTTGELFF. The chain couples TRBV6-2 or TRBV6-3 to TRBJ2-2; tentatively, D is TRBD1 (6 bases). The V and J ends lost 10 bases and 5 bases respectively, with 20 bases between them. CDR1 is MNHEY and CDR2 is SVGEGT in the germline V gene. The CDR3 is made up of 15 amino acids.

This clonotype was found a few times. This chain connects TRBV28 to TRBJ2-5; D might be TRBD1 (6 bases). The CDR3 is 15 residues long. The V and J ends lost 3 bases and 4 bases respectively, with 15 bases between them. CDR1 and CDR2 (germline): MDHEN, SYDVKM. The CDR3 coding sequence is TGTGCCAGCAGTTTTCGCAGGGGCGATAGAGAGACCCAGTACTTC. This codes for CASSFRRGDRETQYF.

This clonotype has a count of ten or more. The gene calls are TRBV5-8 and TRBJ1-4; D remains unclear. Germline V CDR1 and CDR2: SGHTS, YDEGEE. The V gene lost 5 bases and the J gene lost 6 bases, with 14 bases spanning the gap. CDR3 size: 14 residues. CDR3 sequence reads: CASSSEESYEKLFF. CDR3 nucleotide sequence: TGTGCCAGCAGTTCGGAGGAGTCCTATGAAAAACTGTTTTTT.

This clonotype was counted only a few times. This chain links TRBV11-1 with TRBJ2-1; D gene uncertain. The CDR3 consists of 11 residues. V dropped 8 bases and J dropped 6 bases, with 8 bases sitting between them. Germline V gene data show CDR1 as SGHAT and CDR2 as FQDESV (reference sequence). The CDR3 is CASGDPNEQFF. As DNA, the CDR3 is TGTGCCAGCGGAGACCCCAATGAGCAGTTCTTC.

This clonotype was observed a few times. J is TRBJ2-1 and V is TRBV12-3 or TRBV12-4; tentatively, D is TRBD1 (6 bases). The CDR3 runs to 13 residues. V lost 10 bases and J lost 5, with 15 bases in between. The CDR3 DNA reads TGTGCCATCAGGGGCCCTATGCACAATGAGCAGTTCTTC. It translates to CAIRGPMHNEQFF.

Ten or more counts support this clonotype. The chain uses TRBV7-9 and TRBJ1-2, with D perhaps TRBD1 (6 bases). The CDR3 has 14 residues. In germline, CDR1 is SEHNR, CDR2 FQNEAQ (reference sequence). V lost 6 bases, J lost 2 bases, and 13 bases lay in between. The CDR3 is CASRQTDRNYGYTF. Here the CDR3 DNA reads TGTGCCAGCAGACAAACGGACAGAAACTATGGCTACACCTTC.

The chain recombines TRBV3-1 with TRBJ2-7, with 8 nucleotides matching TRBD1. The germline CDR1 and CDR2 sequences are LGHDT and YNNKEL (reference sequence). CDR3 length: 18 amino acids. Trimming at V came to 4 bases and at J to 0 bases, leaving 14 bases not matched to a gene. CDR3 sequence reads: CASSRGQVLALNSYEQYF. CDR3 nucleotides: TGTGCCAGCAGCCGGGGACAGGTCCTGGCCCTGAACTCCTACGAGCAGTACTTC.

This clonotype showed up many times. The rearrangement uses TRBV4-1 and TRBJ2-7; 7 bases match TRBD1. The germline V gene encodes CDR1 MGHRA and CDR2 YSYEKL. This CDR3 comprises 13 residues. The V and J ends lost 5 bases and 3 bases, in that order; junction bases with no gene match: 4. The CDR3 region has the DNA TGCGCCAGCAGCGAGAACAGGGGCTACGAGCAGTACTTC. It codes for CASSENRGYEQYF.

Only a few counts were recorded for this clonotype. The genes are TRBV20-1 and TRBJ2-3; no clear D. The CDR3 is 13 amino acids. Germline V lookup: CDR1 DFQATT, CDR2 SNEGSKA (reference sequence). V lost 3 bases to trimming and J lost 4 bases, with 11 bases between them. The CDR3 coding sequence is TGCAGTGCTAGGAGTGGGGTACCAGATACGCAGTATTTT. It is translated as CSARSGVPDTQYF.

Many counts were recorded for this clonotype. The rearrangement uses TRBV12-3 or TRBV12-4 and TRBJ2-3; no clear D. The CDR3 totals 12 residues. Trimming stripped 5 bases from V and 6 bases from J, with 9 bases between. The CDR3 spells CASSALEDTQYF. DNA of the CDR3: TGTGCCAGCAGTGCCCTTGAGGATACGCAGTATTTT.

The V call is TRBV5-5, the J call TRBJ1-5, with 11 bases aligning to TRBD1. The V gene's germline CDR1 is SGHKS and CDR2 YYEKEE (reference sequence). The CDR3 contains 20 residues. The ends lost 0 bases at V and 0 bases at J; junction bases unmatched: 11. The CDR3 region is CASSLEAGQGATYSNQPQHF. DNA of the CDR3: TGTGCCAGCAGCTTGGAAGCAGGACAGGGGGCTACCTATAGCAATCAGCCCCAGCATTTT.

The sample holds a few counts of this clonotype. The chain is built from TRBV7-9 and TRBJ1-1, with 11 bases aligning to TRBD1. The CDR3 consists of 14 residues. Germline values: CDR1 SEHNR, CDR2 FQNEAQ (reference sequence). After removal of 5 bases from V and 7 bases from J, the junction contained 6 bases not matched to a gene. The CDR3 DNA sequence: TGTGCCAGCAGCCAAGGGACAGGGGGAGTTGAAGCTTTCTTT. Amino acid sequence: CASSQGTGGVEAFF.

This clonotype was picked up many times. The chain recombines TRBV7-2 with TRBJ2-3; 12 bases align to TRBD2. The CDR3 is 17 residues long. Germline V gives CDR1 SGHTA, CDR2 FQGNSA. Unmatched junction bases numbered 9, after V lost 3 bases and J lost 5 bases. The CDR3 protein is CASSFVTSGGPQDTQYF. The CDR3 DNA reads TGTGCCAGCAGCTTCGTCACTAGCGGGGGGCCGCAAGATACGCAGTATTTT.

This chain uses TRBV27 with TRBJ2-7; TRBD2 aligns across 9 bases. Per the germline V gene, CDR1 is MNHEY and CDR2 is SMNVEV (reference sequence). CDR3 size: 15 residues. Trimming cost V 1 base and J 2 bases; bases outside gene matches: 3. DNA for the CDR3: TGTGCCAGCAGTTTATTTGGCGGGAGGGCCTACGAGCAGTACTTC. Its protein product is CASSLFGGRAYEQYF.